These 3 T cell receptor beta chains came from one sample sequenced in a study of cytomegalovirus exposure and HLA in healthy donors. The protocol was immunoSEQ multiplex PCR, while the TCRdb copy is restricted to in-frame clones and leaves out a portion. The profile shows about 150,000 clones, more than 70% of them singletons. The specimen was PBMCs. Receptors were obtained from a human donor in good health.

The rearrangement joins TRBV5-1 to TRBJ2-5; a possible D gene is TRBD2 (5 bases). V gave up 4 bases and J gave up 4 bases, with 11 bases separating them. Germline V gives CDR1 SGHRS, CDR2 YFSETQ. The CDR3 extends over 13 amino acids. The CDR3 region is CASSLLEGETQYF. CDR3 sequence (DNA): TGCGCCAGCAGCCTTCTAGAGGGAGAGACCCAGTACTTC.

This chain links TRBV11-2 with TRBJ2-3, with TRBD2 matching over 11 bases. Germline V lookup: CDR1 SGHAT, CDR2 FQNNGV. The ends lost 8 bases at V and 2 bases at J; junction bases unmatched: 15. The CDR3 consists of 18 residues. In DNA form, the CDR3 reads TGTGCCAGCTCCTCAACCCCCCATAGCGGGAGGGTCACAGATACGCAGTATTTT. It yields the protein CASSSTPHSGRVTDTQYF.

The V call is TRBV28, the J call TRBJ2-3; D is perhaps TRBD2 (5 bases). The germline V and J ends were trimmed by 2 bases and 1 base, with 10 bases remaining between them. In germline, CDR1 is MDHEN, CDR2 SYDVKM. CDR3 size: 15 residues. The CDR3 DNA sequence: TGTGCCAGCAGTTTAACCGGGATTCGCACAGATACGCAGTATTTT. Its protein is CASSLTGIRTDTQYF.